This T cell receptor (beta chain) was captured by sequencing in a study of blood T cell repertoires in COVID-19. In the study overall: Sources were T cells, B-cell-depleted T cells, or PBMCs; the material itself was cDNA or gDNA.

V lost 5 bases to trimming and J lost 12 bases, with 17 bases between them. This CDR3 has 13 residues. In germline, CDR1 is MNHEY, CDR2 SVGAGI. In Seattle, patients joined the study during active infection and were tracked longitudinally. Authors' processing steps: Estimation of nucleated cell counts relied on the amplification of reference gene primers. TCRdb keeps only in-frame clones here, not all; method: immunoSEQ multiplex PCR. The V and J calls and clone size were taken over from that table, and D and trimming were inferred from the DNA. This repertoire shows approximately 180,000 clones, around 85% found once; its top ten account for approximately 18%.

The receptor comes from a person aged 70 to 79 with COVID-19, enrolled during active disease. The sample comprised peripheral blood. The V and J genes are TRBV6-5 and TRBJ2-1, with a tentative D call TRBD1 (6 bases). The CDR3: CASSQLINRVQFF. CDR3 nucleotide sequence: TGTGCCAGCAGTCAGCTAATCAACAGGGTGCAGTTCTTC.